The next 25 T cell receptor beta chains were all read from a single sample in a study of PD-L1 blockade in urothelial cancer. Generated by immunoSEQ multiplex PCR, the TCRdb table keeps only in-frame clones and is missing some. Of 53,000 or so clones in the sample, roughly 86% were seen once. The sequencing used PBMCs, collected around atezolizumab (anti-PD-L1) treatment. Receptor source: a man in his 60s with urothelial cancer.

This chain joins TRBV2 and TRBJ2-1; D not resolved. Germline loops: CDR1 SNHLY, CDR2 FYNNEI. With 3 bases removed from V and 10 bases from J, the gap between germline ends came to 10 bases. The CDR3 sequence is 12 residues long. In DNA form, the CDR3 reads TGTGCCAGCAGTGATGTACTATCCGAGCAGTTCTTC. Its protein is CASSDVLSEQFF.

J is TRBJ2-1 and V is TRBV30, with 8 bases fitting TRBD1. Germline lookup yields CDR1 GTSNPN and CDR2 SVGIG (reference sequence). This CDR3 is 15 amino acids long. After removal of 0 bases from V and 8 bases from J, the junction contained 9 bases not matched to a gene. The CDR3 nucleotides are TGTGCCTGGAGTGTTTTCAGGGGGCGCATCCATGAGCAGTTCTTC. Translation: CAWSVFRGRIHEQFF.

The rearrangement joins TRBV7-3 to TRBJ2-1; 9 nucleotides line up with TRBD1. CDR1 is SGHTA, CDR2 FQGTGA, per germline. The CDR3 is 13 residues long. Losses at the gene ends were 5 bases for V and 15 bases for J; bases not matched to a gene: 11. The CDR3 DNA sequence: TGTGCCAGCAGCCGAACCGGGACAGGGTTTTGGTTCTTC. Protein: CASSRTGTGFWFF.

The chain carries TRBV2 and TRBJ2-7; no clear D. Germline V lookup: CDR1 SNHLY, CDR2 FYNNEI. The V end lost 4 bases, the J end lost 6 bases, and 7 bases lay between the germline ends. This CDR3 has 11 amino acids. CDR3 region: CASSARREQYF. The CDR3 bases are TGTGCCAGCAGTGCGAGGCGCGAGCAGTACTTC.

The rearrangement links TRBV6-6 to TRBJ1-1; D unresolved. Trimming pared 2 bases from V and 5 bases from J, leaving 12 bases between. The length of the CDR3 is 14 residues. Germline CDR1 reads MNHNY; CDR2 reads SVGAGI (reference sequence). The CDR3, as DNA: TGTGCCAGCAGTTACCATCCCACGGGGACTGAAGCTTTCTTT. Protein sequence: CASSYHPTGTEAFF.

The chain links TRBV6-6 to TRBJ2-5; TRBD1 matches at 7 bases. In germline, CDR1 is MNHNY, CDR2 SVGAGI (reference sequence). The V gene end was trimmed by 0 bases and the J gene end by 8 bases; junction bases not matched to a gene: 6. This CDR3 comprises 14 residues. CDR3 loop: CASSYSLGQPTQYF. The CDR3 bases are TGTGCCAGCAGTTACTCTCTGGGACAGCCTACCCAGTACTTC.

The CDR3 region is CASAQGRAGEQYF. Here the CDR3 DNA reads TGTGCCAGCGCCCAGGGGAGGGCCGGTGAGCAGTACTTC. V gene TRBV7-2 combines with J gene TRBJ2-7; possible D gene TRBD2, 7 bases. Per the germline V gene, CDR1 is SGHTA and CDR2 is FQGNSA. V dropped 8 bases and J dropped 7 bases, with 18 bases sitting between them. The CDR3 contains 13 residues.

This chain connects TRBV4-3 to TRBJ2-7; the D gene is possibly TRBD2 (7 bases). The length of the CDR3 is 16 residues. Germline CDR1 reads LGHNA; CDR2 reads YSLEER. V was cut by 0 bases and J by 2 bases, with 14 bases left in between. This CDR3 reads CASSQDWGGAAYEQYF. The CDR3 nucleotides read TGCGCCAGCAGCCAAGATTGGGGGGGGGCGGCCTACGAGCAGTACTTC.

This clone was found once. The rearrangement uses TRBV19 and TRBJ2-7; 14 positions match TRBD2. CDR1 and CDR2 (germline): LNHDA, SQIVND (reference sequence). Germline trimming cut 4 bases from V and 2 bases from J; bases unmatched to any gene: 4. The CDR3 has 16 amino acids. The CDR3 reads CASSTWTSGGTYEQYF. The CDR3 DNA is TGTGCCAGTAGTACCTGGACTAGCGGGGGGACCTACGAGCAGTACTTC.

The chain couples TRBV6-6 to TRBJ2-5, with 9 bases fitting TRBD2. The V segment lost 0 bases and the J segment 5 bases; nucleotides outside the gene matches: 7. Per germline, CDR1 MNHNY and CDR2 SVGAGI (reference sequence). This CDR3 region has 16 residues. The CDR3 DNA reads TGTGCCAGCAGTTACTCCTTAGCGGGAGTGGGGGAGACCCAGTACTTC. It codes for CASSYSLAGVGETQYF.

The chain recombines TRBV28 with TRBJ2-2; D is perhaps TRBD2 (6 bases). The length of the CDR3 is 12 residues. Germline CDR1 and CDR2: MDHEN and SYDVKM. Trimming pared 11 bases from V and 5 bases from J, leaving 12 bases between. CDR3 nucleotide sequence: TGTGCCGGGGGACTCGAAACCGGGGAGCTGTTTTTT. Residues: CAGGLETGELFF.

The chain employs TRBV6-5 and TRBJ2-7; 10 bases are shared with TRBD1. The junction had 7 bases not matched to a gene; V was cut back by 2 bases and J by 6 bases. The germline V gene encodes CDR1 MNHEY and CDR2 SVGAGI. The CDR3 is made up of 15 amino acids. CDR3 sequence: CASSYNLGTGVEQYF. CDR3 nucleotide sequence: TGTGCCAGCAGTTACAACCTCGGGACAGGGGTCGAGCAGTACTTC.

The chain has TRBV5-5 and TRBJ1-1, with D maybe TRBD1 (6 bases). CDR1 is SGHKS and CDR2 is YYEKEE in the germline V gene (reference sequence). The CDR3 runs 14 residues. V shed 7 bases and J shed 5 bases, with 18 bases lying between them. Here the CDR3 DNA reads TGTGCCAGCCAAGTTGGGGGGGCTGGGACTGAAGCTTTCTTT. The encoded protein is CASQVGGAGTEAFF.

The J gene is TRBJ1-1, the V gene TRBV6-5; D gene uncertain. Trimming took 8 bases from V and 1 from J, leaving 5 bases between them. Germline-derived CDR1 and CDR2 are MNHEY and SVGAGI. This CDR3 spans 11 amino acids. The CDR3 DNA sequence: TGTGCCAGCGGTAGGAACACTGAAGCTTTCTTT. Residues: CASGRNTEAFF.

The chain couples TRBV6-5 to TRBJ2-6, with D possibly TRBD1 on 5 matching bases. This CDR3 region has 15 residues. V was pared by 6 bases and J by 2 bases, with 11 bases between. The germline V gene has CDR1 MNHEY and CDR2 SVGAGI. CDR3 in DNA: TGTGCCAGCAGCTCGGACATTGCTGGGGCCAACGTCCTGACTTTC. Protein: CASSSDIAGANVLTF.

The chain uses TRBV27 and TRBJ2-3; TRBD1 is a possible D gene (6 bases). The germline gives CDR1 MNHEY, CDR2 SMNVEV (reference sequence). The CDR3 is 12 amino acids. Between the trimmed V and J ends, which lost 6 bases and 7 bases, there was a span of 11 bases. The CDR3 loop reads CASSQGGYTQYF. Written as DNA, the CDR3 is TGTGCCAGCAGCCAAGGGGGATATACGCAGTATTTT.

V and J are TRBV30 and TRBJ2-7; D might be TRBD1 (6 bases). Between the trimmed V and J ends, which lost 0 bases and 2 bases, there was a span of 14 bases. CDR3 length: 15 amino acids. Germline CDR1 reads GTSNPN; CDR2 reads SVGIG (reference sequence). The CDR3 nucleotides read TGTGCCTGGAGTGTACTGGGGACAACTACCTACGAGCAGTACTTC. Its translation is CAWSVLGTTTYEQYF.

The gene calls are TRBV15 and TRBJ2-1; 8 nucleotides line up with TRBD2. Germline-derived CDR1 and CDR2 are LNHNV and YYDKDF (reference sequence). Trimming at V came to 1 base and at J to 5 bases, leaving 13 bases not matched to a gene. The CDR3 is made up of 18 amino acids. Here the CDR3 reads CATSRGTERTSLDNEQFF. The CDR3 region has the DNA TGTGCCACCAGCAGAGGGACCGAGCGGACTAGCCTAGACAATGAGCAGTTCTTC.

The CDR3 DNA reads TGTGCCAGCTCTCGGACTAGCGGGGGCACCGGGGAGCTGTTTTTT. It specifies CASSRTSGGTGELFF. The chain carries TRBV6-6 and TRBJ2-2; 13 positions match TRBD2. CDR1 and CDR2 from the germline V gene are MNHNY and SVGAGI (reference sequence). This CDR3 region has 15 residues. Germline trimming cut 8 bases from V and 4 bases from J; bases unmatched to any gene: 4.

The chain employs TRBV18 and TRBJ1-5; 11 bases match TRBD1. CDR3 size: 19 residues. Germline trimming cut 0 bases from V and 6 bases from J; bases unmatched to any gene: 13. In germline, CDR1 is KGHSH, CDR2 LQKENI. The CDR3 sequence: CASSPPAPDRGPGSQPQHF. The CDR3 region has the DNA TGTGCCAGCTCACCACCGGCTCCGGACAGGGGGCCCGGCAGTCAGCCCCAGCATTTT. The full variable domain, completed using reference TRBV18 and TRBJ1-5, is NAGVMQNPRHLVRRRGQEARLRCSPMKGHSHVYWYRQLPEEGLKFMVYLQKENIIDESGMPKERFSAEFPKEGPSILRIQQVVRGDSAAYFCASSPPAPDRGPGSQPQHFGDGTRLSIL.

CDR3 loop: CASSLQQASYEQYF. The CDR3 coding sequence is TGCGCCAGCAGCTTGCAACAGGCCTCCTACGAGCAGTACTTC. The V call is TRBV5-1, the J call TRBJ2-7; D is perhaps TRBD1 (5 bases). The germline V gene encodes CDR1 SGHRS and CDR2 YFSETQ. The V gene lost 1 base and the J gene lost 0 bases, with 8 bases spanning the gap. The CDR3 sequence is 14 residues long.

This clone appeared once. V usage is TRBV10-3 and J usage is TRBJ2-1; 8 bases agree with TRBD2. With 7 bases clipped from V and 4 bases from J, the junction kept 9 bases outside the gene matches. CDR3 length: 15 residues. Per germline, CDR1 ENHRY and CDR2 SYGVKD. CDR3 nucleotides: TGTGCCATCACCTCGGGAGCGGGAGAGTACAATGAGCAGTTCTTC. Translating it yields CAITSGAGEYNEQFF.

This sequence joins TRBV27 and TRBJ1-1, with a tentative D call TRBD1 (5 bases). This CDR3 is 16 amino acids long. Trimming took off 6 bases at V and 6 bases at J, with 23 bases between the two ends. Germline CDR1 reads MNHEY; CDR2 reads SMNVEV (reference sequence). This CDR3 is CASRYSEGRGRPEAFF. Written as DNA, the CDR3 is TGTGCCAGCAGATACTCCGAGGGGCGAGGGAGGCCTGAAGCTTTCTTT.

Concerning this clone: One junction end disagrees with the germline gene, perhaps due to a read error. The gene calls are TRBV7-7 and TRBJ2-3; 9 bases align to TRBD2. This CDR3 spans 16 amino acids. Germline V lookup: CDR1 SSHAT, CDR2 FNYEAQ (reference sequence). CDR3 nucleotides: TGTGCTAGCAGCCAGACTAGCGGAAGTCACACAGATACGCAGTATTTT. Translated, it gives CASSQTSGSHTDTQYF.

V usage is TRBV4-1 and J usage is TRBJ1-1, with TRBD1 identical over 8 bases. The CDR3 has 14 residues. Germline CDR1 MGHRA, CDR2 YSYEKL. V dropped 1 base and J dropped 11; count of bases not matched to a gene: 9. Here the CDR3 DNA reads TGCGCCAGCAGCCAAGCCCCGTCAGGGGGCGACGCTTTCTTT. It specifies CASSQAPSGGDAFF.